This section outlines one T cell receptor beta chain sequence together with its context. What it binds is unknown. V lost 2 bases and J 3 bases, leaving 10 bases between the germline ends. Germline loops: CDR1 DFQATT, CDR2 SNEGSKA (reference sequence). The CDR3 extends over 13 amino acids. Unique molecular identifiers were attached to individual cDNA molecules. In TCRdb, the 5' RACE reads were re-called with MiXCR into one record per CDR3 protein. The table has nearly 110,000 distinct CDR3 sequences, over 8.5% seen once. The sample belongs to a study of early T cells in non-severe SARS-CoV-2 infection. Whole-study context: Unpaired chains resulted from sequencing bulk RNA of unsorted whole blood. Study results and caveats: Matching with VDJdb favored anti-spike CD8 responses (missing private and CD4 specificities).

The chain couples TRBV20-1 to TRBJ1-1, with D uncertain. The sequence was collected from an adult who was a healthcare worker with PCR-confirmed SARS-CoV-2 infection or an uninfected control (not recorded which). The sequenced sample consisted of whole blood. This CDR3 reads CSARSSGDTEAFF. The CDR3 DNA is TGCAGTGCTAGAAGTTCCGGAGACACTGAAGCTTTCTTT.